These 10 T cell receptor beta chains originate from one sample sequenced in a study of cytomegalovirus exposure and HLA in healthy donors. PCR used 60 Vbeta primers and 13 Jbeta primers. TCRdb keeps only in-frame clones here, not all; method: immunoSEQ multiplex PCR. This table holds about 180,000 clones, more than 70% found once. What was sequenced was PBMCs. These receptors were taken from a boy aged 2 to 10 in good health and CMV-seronegative.

The J gene is TRBJ1-2, the V gene TRBV5-4, with 8 bases aligning to TRBD1. CDR1 SGHNT and CDR2 YYREEE come from the germline V gene (reference sequence). The CDR3 runs to 16 residues. V trimming: 4 bases; J trimming: 4 bases; junction bases outside the gene matches: 12. The CDR3 reads CASSQNNRGNLYGYTF. The CDR3 nucleotides are TGTGCCAGCAGCCAAAATAACAGGGGGAACCTCTATGGCTACACCTTC. The whole variable domain, remainder taken from reference TRBV5-4 and TRBJ1-2, is ETGVTQSPTHLIKTRGQQVTLRCSSQSGHNTVSWYQQALGQGPQFIFQYYREEENGRGNFPPRFSGLQFPNYSSELNVNALELDDSALYLCASSQNNRGNLYGYTFGSGTRLTVV.

Notes on this clone: At one end, the junction sequence differs from germline, possibly due to a read error. Other DNA sequences in the sample encode the same CDR3. The chain couples TRBV5-6 to TRBJ2-3; possibly TRBD1 for D (6 bases). Germline CDR1 is SGHDT and CDR2 is YYEEEE. The CDR3 contains 15 residues. The CDR3 region is CASSLGAGHTDTQYF. CDR3 in DNA: TGTGCCAGTAGCTTGGGGGCAGGTCACACAGATACGCAGTATTTT.

A few counts support this clone. The rearrangement joins TRBV6-1 to TRBJ2-3, with TRBD2 identical over 13 bases. The ends lost 6 bases at V and 2 bases at J; junction bases unmatched: 2. Germline CDR1 MNHNS, CDR2 SASEGT. The CDR3 contains 15 residues. CDR3 bases: TGTGCCAGCAGGGGACTAGCGGGACCCACAGATACGCAGTATTTT. It specifies CASRGLAGPTDTQYF.

The chain has TRBV13 and TRBJ2-2; D uncertain. V was clipped by 1 base and J by 3 bases, with 18 bases between them. The CDR3 spans 18 residues. Germline lookup yields CDR1 PRHDT and CDR2 FYEKMQ (reference sequence). The CDR3 DNA sequence: TGTGCCAGCAGCTTAGAACTAATTAAAAACGCTGACACCGGGGAGCTGTTTTTT. This encodes CASSLELIKNADTGELFF. Complete variable domain (other parts from reference TRBV13 and TRBJ2-2): AAGVIQSPRHLIKEKRETATLKCYPIPRHDTVYWYQQGPGQDPQFLISFYEKMQSDKGSIPDRFSAQQFSDYHSELNMSSLELGDSALYFCASSLELIKNADTGELFFGEGSRLTVL.

The sample holds a few counts of this clone. The chain is built from TRBV30 and TRBJ2-3; 11 nucleotides align to TRBD2. V shed 0 bases, J shed 3 bases, and the junction held 2 bases outside the gene matches. The germline V gene encodes CDR1 GTSNPN and CDR2 SVGIG (reference sequence). The CDR3 length is 15 residues. CDR3 coding DNA: TGTGCCTGGAGTGTACGGACTAGCGGGACAGATACGCAGTATTTT. Its protein is CAWSVRTSGTDTQYF.

The CDR3 here is CAISDHGSLAGGSGEQFF. DNA of the CDR3: TGTGCCATCAGTGATCATGGTAGCCTAGCGGGAGGGTCGGGTGAGCAGTTCTTC. The chain recombines TRBV10-3 with TRBJ2-1, with 12 bases matching TRBD2. V lost 3 bases to trimming and J lost 9 bases; unmatched junction nucleotides: 15. Germline V gives CDR1 ENHRY, CDR2 SYGVKD. The CDR3 has 18 residues.

This chain connects TRBV7-9 to TRBJ2-3; D is undetermined. The CDR3 has 13 residues. Germline V gene data show CDR1 as SEHNR and CDR2 as FQNEAQ (reference sequence). V was pared by 4 bases and J by 4 bases, with 9 bases between. The CDR3 DNA sequence: TGTGCCAGCAGCTCCTCCCGCGCAGATACGCAGTATTTT. Protein sequence: CASSSSRADTQYF.

This clone was picked up a small number of times. The gene calls are TRBV29-1 and TRBJ2-5; 8 bases line up with TRBD1. Germline-derived CDR1 and CDR2 are SQVTM and ANQGSEA. This CDR3 spans 13 amino acids. Trimming removed 7 bases from V and 4 bases from J; junction bases left unmatched: 8. CDR3: CSATQGAGETQYF. Here the CDR3 DNA reads TGCAGCGCGACGCAGGGGGCGGGAGAGACCCAGTACTTC.

The rearrangement links TRBV18 to TRBJ2-6; TRBD1 might be the D (6 bases). The CDR3 runs 16 residues. Germline lookup yields CDR1 KGHSH and CDR2 LQKENI. V was trimmed by 2 bases and J by 0 bases, leaving 8 bases between them. CDR3: CASSPTGSSGANVLTF. The CDR3 DNA follows: TGTGCCAGCTCACCAACAGGGAGCTCTGGGGCCAACGTCCTGACTTTC.

The chain uses TRBV6-6 and TRBJ2-3; 7 bases agree with TRBD2. CDR1 is MNHNY, CDR2 SVGAGI, per germline (reference sequence). V lost 7 bases and J lost 4; bases outside the gene matches: 8. The CDR3 has 14 residues. The CDR3 loop is CASINPGLPDTQYF. The CDR3 bases are TGTGCCAGCATCAACCCGGGACTACCAGATACGCAGTATTTT.